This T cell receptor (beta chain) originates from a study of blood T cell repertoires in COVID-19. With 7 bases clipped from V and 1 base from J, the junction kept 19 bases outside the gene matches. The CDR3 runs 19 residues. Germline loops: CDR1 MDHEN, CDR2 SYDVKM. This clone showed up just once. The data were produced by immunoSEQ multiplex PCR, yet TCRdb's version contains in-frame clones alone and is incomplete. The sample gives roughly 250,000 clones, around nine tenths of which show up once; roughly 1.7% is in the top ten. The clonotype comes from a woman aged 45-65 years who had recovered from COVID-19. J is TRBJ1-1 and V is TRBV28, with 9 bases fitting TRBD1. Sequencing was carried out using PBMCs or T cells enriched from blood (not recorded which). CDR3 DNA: TGTGCCAGCAACCTCCGATCCGACAGGGGGTGGGAGAGGAACACTGAAGCTTTCTTT. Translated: CASNLRSDRGWERNTEAFF.